The 12 T cell receptor beta chains in this list originate from one sample, sequenced in a study of blood T cells in healthy people across ages. Combining a sample-barcoded 5' primer with a J-beta primer mix, a second PCR ran for roughly 7 to 11 cycles. MiXCR, applied by TCRdb to the 5' RACE reads, yields one record per CDR3 protein. This table holds a few hundred thousand distinct CDR3 sequences, over 25% found once. This sample was shared with a second study, whose subject was T cells of mothers and their children.

Material for sequencing was blood. The receptors derive from a boy between 2 and 10 years old in good health.

This chain links TRBV11-2 with TRBJ2-2; 8 bases are shared with TRBD1. There are 14 residues in the CDR3. Trimming cost V 5 bases and J 7 bases; bases outside gene matches: 6. Germline V gene sequence: CDR1 SGHAT, CDR2 FQNNGV. The CDR3 here is CASSVDRVGGELFF. For the CDR3, the DNA is TGTGCCAGCAGCGTGGACAGGGTTGGCGGGGAGCTGTTTTTT. Together with reference TRBV11-2 and TRBJ2-2, the CDR3 gives the full variable domain: EAGVAQSPRYKIIEKRQSVAFWCNPISGHATLYWYQQILGQGPKLLIQFQNNGVVDDSQLPKDRFSAERLKGVDSTLKIQPAKLEDSAVYLCASSVDRVGGELFFGEGSRLTVL.

The rearrangement links TRBV11-2 to TRBJ2-1; 13 bases line up with TRBD2. The V gene's germline CDR1 is SGHAT and CDR2 FQNNGV. Losses at the gene ends were 6 bases for V and 2 bases for J; bases not matched to a gene: 4. This CDR3 has 16 amino acids. The CDR3 DNA follows: TGTGCCAGCAGGACTAGCGGGAGGTATACCTACAATGAGCAGTTCTTC. This sequence encodes CASRTSGRYTYNEQFF.

This chain links TRBV10-3 with TRBJ2-2; D may be TRBD2 (6 bases). This CDR3 comprises 14 residues. Germline lookup yields CDR1 ENHRY and CDR2 SYGVKD. V lost 7 bases and J 5 bases, leaving 14 bases between the germline ends. CDR3 residues: CAITGTGGTGELFF. The CDR3 nucleotides read TGTGCCATCACAGGGACCGGGGGAACCGGGGAGCTGTTTTTT.

There are a few counts of this clonotype. This chain connects TRBV10-3 to TRBJ2-1; 7 bases agree with TRBD2. The V segment lost 4 bases and the J segment 0 bases; nucleotides outside the gene matches: 9. Germline CDR1 is ENHRY and CDR2 is SYGVKD. This CDR3 has 17 amino acids. CDR3 DNA sequence: TGTGCCATCAGTGGATTCGCAGGCGGGAGCTCCTACAATGAGCAGTTCTTC. Its protein product is CAISGFAGGSSYNEQFF.

The genes are TRBV6-1 and TRBJ2-2; the match to TRBD2 covers 14 bases. V was clipped by 5 bases and J by 5 bases; unmatched bases: 7. CDR3 length: 17 amino acids. Per germline, CDR1 MNHNS and CDR2 SASEGT. CDR3 sequence reads: CASSQLGTSGGTGELFF. The CDR3 coding sequence is TGTGCCAGCAGTCAGCTTGGGACTAGCGGGGGTACCGGGGAGCTGTTTTTT.

This clonotype showed up just a few times. This chain connects TRBV6-4 to TRBJ2-3; D may correspond to TRBD1 or TRBD2 (5 bases each). Trimming removed 2 bases at V and 7 bases at J, with 22 bases between. Germline lookup yields CDR1 MRHNA and CDR2 SNTAGT. The CDR3 contains 17 residues. The CDR3: CASSDPSFNGDPHTQYF. CDR3 in DNA: TGTGCCAGCAGTGACCCCAGTTTTAACGGGGACCCTCATACGCAGTATTTT.

This clonotype was found a few times. The J gene is TRBJ2-7, the V gene TRBV11-2; D gene uncertain. This CDR3 has 16 amino acids. Germline lookup yields CDR1 SGHAT and CDR2 FQNNGV. V lost 0 bases to trimming and J lost 3 bases, with 15 bases between them. This chain's CDR3 is CASSLEAWTDVYEQYF. For the CDR3, the DNA is TGTGCCAGCAGCTTAGAAGCCTGGACGGATGTCTACGAGCAGTACTTC.

This clonotype was counted a few times. The rearrangement links TRBV5-1 to TRBJ1-4; D may be TRBD1 (5 bases). CDR1 is SGHRS, CDR2 YFSETQ, per germline. The CDR3 is 13 amino acids. The V end was cut by 4 bases, the J end by 7 bases, with 11 bases between. The CDR3 DNA reads as TGCGCCAGCAGCCCCGTAAGGGGTGAAAAACTGTTTTTT. The encoded protein is CASSPVRGEKLFF.

This chain links TRBV11-2 with TRBJ2-1; 8 bases map to TRBD2. The V segment lost 3 bases and the J segment 6 bases; nucleotides outside the gene matches: 10. This CDR3 comprises 16 residues. The germline V gene encodes CDR1 SGHAT and CDR2 FQNNGV. CDR3 protein: CASSFNRGGHGNEQFF. The CDR3, as DNA: TGTGCCAGCAGCTTCAACCGGGGGGGCCATGGCAATGAGCAGTTCTTC.

This chain joins TRBV4-1 and TRBJ2-5, with D unresolved. V was clipped by 0 bases and J by 2 bases, with 7 bases between them. Germline assignment: CDR1 MGHRA and CDR2 YSYEKL. The CDR3 is made up of 14 amino acids. The chain's CDR3 is CASSQDQIQETQYF. CDR3 DNA sequence: TGCGCCAGCAGCCAAGATCAGATACAAGAGACCCAGTACTTC.

The chain uses TRBV5-1 and TRBJ1-1, with D unclear. From germline, CDR1 is SGHRS and CDR2 YFSETQ. The CDR3 consists of 12 residues. V shed 4 bases and J shed 5 bases, with 9 bases lying between them. CDR3 loop: CASSRIGTEAFF. DNA for the CDR3: TGCGCCAGCAGCCGAATAGGAACTGAAGCTTTCTTT.

V gene TRBV5-4 combines with J gene TRBJ2-5; 8 positions match TRBD2. The junction had 5 bases not matched to a gene; V was cut back by 3 bases and J by 1 base. This CDR3 has 15 residues. Germline CDR1 SGHNT, CDR2 YYREEE (reference sequence). CDR3 region: CASSSLAGFQETQYF. The CDR3 DNA is TGTGCCAGCAGCTCCCTAGCGGGTTTCCAAGAGACCCAGTACTTC.